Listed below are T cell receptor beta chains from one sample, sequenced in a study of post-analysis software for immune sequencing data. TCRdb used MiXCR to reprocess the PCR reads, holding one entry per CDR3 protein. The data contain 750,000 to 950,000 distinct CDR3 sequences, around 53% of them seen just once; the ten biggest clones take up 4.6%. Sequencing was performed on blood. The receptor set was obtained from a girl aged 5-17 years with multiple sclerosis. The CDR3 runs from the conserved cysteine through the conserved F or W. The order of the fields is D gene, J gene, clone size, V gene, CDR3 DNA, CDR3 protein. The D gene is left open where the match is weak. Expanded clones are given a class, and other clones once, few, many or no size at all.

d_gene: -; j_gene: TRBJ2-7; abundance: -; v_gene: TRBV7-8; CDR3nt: TGTGCCAGCAGCCCGGGACGGGGCCGCGGGCACGAGCAGTACTTC; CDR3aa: CASSPGRGRGHEQYF
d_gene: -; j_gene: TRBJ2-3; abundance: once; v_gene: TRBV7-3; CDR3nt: TGTGCCGGCAGCCCCACTGTGGCGCTACGCACAGATACGCAGTATTTT; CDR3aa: CAGSPTVALRTDTQYF
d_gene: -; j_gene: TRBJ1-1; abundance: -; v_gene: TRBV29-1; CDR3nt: TGCAGCGTCATAGGTGGTATGAACACTGAAGCTTTCTTT; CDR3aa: CSVIGGMNTEAFF
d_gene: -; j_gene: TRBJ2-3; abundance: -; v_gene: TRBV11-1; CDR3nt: TGTGCCAGCAGCTCAACACCCGGGACTACAGATACGCAGTATTTT; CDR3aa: CASSSTPGTTDTQYF
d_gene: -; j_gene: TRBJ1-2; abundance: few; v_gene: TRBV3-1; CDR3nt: TGTGCCAGCAGTCAAGGACAGCAATCCTATGGCTACACCTTC; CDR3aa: CASSQGQQSYGYTF
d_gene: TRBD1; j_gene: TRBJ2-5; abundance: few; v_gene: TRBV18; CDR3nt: TGTGCCAGCTCACCCTCCGGGACAGCACAAGAGACCCAGTACTTC; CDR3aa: CASSPSGTAQETQYF
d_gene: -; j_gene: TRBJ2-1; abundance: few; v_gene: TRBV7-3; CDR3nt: TGTGCCAGCAGTAGTTCCCGCTCCTACAATGAGCAGTTCTTC; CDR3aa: CASSSSRSYNEQFF
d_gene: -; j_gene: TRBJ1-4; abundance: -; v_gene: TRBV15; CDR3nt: TGTGCCACCAGCAGAGATGGAAGGCGGACTAATGAAAAACTGTTTTTT; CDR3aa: CATSRDGRRTNEKLFF
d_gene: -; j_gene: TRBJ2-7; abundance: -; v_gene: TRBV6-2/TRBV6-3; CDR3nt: TGTGCCAGCAGTTACCTACCCCGGTACGACGAGCAGTACTTC; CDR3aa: CASSYLPRYDEQYF
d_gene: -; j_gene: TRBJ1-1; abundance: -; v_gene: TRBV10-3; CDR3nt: TGTGCCATCAGCCAGGGGATGAACACTGAAGCTTTCTTT; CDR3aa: CAISQGMNTEAFF
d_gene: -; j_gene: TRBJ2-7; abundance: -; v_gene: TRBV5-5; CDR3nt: TGTGCTAGCAGCCCTGAACTCTACGAGCAGTACTTC; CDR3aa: CASSPELYEQYF
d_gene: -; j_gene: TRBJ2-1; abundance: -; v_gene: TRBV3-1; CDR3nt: TGTGCCAGCAGACCCAACCCAGGGCCGGGGTCCTACAATGAGCAGTTCTTC; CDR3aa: CASRPNPGPGSYNEQFF
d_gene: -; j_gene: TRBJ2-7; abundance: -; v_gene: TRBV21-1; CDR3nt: TGTGCCAGCAGCTCCCACAGGGACGGAGAGGGCTACGAGCAGTACTTC; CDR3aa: CASSSHRDGEGYEQYF
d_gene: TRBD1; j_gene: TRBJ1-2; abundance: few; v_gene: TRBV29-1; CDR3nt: TGCAGCGTTGGGGGACAGGGACGCGGCTACACCTTC; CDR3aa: CSVGGQGRGYTF
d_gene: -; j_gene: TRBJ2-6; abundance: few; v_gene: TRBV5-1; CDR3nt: TGCGCCAGCAGCGGGGACAATAATGGGGCCAACGTCCTGACTTTC; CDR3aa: CASSGDNNGANVLTF
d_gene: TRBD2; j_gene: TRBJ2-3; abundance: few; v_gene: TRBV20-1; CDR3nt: TGCAGTGCTAGAGCCGGGACTAGCGGACGCACAGATACGCAGTATTTT; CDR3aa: CSARAGTSGRTDTQYF
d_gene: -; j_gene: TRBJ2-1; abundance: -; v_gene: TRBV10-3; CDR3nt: TGTGCCATCAAGGTGGGATCAGGCAATGAGCAGTTCTTC; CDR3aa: CAIKVGSGNEQFF
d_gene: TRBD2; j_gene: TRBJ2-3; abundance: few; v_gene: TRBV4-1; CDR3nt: TGCGCCAGCAGCCAAGATAGCACGACTAGCGGAACCGATACGCAGTATTTT; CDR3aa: CASSQDSTTSGTDTQYF
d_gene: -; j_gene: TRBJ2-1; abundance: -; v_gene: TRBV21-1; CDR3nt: TGTGCCAGCAGCAATACCTCCAGGACAGGGGCAAAGGCCTACGAGCAGTTCTTC; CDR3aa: CASSNTSRTGAKAYEQFF
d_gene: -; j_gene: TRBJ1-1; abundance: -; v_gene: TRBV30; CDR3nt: TGTGCCTGGAGTGTCGGGATGGTGTCGAACACTGAAGCTTTCTTT; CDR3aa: CAWSVGMVSNTEAFF
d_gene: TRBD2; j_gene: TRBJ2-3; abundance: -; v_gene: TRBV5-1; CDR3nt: TGCGCCAGCAGAGGACTAGCGGGAGTAGCAGATACGCAGTATTTT; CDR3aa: CASRGLAGVADTQYF
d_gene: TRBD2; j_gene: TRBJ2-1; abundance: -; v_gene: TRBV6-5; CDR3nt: TGTGCCAGCAGTTACGACCGAGCGGGATTTACTTTCCTCGAGGATGAGCAGTTCTTC; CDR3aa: CASSYDRAGFTFLEDEQFF
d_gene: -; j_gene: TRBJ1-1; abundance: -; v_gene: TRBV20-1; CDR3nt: TGCAGTGCTAGGGGGGGGCTGCAGGCTGAAGCTTTCTTT; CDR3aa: CSARGGLQAEAFF
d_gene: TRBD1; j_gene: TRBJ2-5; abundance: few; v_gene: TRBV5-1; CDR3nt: TGCGCCAGCAGCTCCATAACAGGGGGCCGCGAGACCCAGTACTTC; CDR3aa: CASSSITGGRETQYF
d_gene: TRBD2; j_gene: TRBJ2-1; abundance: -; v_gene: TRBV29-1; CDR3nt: TGCAGCGTTGAAGGGTGGCGGGAGGCCCCTCCCGGTGAGCAGTTCTTC; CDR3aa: CSVEGWREAPPGEQFF
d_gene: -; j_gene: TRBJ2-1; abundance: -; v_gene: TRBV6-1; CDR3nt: TGTGCCAGCTCCCGGCGTATGGAAAGCTCCTACAATGAGCAGTTCTTC; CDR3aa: CASSRRMESSYNEQFF
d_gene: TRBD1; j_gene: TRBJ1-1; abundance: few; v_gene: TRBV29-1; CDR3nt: TGCAGCGTTGAAGGGGACAGGAGCACTGAAGCTTTCTTT; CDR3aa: CSVEGDRSTEAFF
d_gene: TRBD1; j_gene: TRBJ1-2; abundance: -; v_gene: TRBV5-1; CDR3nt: TGCGCCAGCAGCCCGACCGGGACAGGGGGCCGCCTAAACTATGGCTACACCTTC; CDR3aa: CASSPTGTGGRLNYGYTF
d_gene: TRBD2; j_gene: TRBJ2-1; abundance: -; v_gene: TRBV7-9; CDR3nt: TGTGCCAGCAGCACCGCGGGAGGGCCTGAAAATGAGCAGTTCTTC; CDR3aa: CASSTAGGPENEQFF
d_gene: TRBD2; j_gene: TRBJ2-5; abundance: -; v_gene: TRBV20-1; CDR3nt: TGCAGTGCCCAAACGACTAGCGGGAGTCGGGAGACCCAGTACTTC; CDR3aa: CSAQTTSGSRETQYF
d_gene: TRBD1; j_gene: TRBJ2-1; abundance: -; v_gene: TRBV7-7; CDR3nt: TGTGCTAGCAGCTTAGCCCCCCACAGGGGCCTTTTCATTGAGCAGTTCTTC; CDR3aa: CASSLAPHRGLFIEQFF
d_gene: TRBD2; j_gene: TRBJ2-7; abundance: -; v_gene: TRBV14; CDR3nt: TGTGCCAGCAAAACTAGCGGGAGGCCTAGCTCCTACGAGCAGTACTTC; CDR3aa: CASKTSGRPSSYEQYF
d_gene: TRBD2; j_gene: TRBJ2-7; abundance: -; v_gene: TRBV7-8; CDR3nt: TGTGCCAGCAGCTTAGTATTAGGGACTAGCGTTACCTACGAGCAGTACTTC; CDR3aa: CASSLVLGTSVTYEQYF
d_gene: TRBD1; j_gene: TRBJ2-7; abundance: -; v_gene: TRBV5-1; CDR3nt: TGCGCCAGCAGCTTGGTTGGACAGGGGGCTGACGAGCAGTACTTC; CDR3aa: CASSLVGQGADEQYF
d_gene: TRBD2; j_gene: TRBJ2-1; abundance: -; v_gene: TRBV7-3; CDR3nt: TGTGCCAGCAGCTTAATAGCGCGGACTAGCGGATACAATGAGCAGTTCTTC; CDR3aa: CASSLIARTSGYNEQFF
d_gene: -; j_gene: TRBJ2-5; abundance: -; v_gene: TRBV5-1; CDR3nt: TGCGCCAGCAGGGCAACCCGTACCCAGTACTTC; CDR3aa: CASRATRTQYF
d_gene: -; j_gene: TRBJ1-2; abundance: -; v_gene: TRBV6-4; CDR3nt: TGTGCCAGCAGTGACCCCCGTTCAGGGGACCGTGGCTACACCTTC; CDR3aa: CASSDPRSGDRGYTF
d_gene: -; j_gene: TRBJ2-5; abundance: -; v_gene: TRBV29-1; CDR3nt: TGCAGCGTATGGAAGGGGACCCAAGAGACCCAGTACTTC; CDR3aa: CSVWKGTQETQYF
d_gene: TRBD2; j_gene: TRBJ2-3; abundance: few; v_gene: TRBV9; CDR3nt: TGTGCCAGCACCAAGCGGGATGGCACAGATACGCAGTATTTT; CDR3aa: CASTKRDGTDTQYF
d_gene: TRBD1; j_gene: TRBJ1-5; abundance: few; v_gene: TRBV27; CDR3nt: TGTGCCAGCAGTTTAGACAGGGGGCATTGCCGTTATAGCAATCAGCCCCAGCATTTT; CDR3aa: CASSLDRGHCRYSNQPQHF
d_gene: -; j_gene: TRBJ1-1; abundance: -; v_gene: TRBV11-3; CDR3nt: TGTGCCAGCAGGCGTGTACAGACCATGAACACTGAAGCTTTCTTT; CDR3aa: CASRRVQTMNTEAFF